This T cell receptor (beta chain) was captured in a study of blood T cell repertoires in COVID-19. Study information: Italy, Spain and the United States were the sources of the convalescent and acute COVID-19 samples.

In the authors' workflow: Amplification of reference gene primers was used by the study to estimate nucleated cell counts. Using immunoSEQ multiplex PCR, the repertoire was profiled, and TCRdb retains in-frame clones only, with some absent. The V and J calls and clone size come from that table; D and trimming were worked out from the DNA. Among a few hundred thousand clones listed, roughly 80% were seen once. The CDR3 is made up of 15 amino acids. V was trimmed by 4 bases and J by 6 bases, leaving 16 bases between them. Germline loops: CDR1 SGHRS, CDR2 YFSETQ. The sequenced sample was peripheral blood. The receptor was isolated from a woman aged 18-29 years with acute or convalescent COVID-19. J is TRBJ1-4 and V is TRBV5-1; D might be TRBD1 (6 bases). The CDR3 protein is CASSRDGGADEKLFF. CDR3 sequence (DNA): TGCGCCAGCAGCCGCGATGGGGGCGCAGATGAAAAACTGTTTTTT.